Included here is one TCR beta chain sequence, with context. Its antigen remains unknown. These data come from a study of siplizumab effects on memory and regulatory T cells. Study results and limitations: Alloreactive sequences traceable to unstimulated CD4+ memory cells declined significantly under siplizumab.

Sequencing was performed with immunoSEQ multiplex PCR; in TCRdb, only in-frame clones are kept and a portion is missing. The sample contains about 100,000 clones, 91% of which appear only once. Germline loops: CDR1 KGHSH, CDR2 LQKENI. The CDR3 covers 14 residues. After removal of 3 bases from V and 6 bases from J, the junction contained 7 bases not matched to a gene. This chain connects TRBV18 to TRBJ2-7; 8 bases map to TRBD2. The sequencing input was CD4+ T cells sorted from blood. The clonotype comes from a human donor in good health. DNA of the CDR3: TGTGCCAGCTCACCGGGACTAGATCGGAGCGAGCAGTACTTC. Translating gives CASSPGLDRSEQYF.